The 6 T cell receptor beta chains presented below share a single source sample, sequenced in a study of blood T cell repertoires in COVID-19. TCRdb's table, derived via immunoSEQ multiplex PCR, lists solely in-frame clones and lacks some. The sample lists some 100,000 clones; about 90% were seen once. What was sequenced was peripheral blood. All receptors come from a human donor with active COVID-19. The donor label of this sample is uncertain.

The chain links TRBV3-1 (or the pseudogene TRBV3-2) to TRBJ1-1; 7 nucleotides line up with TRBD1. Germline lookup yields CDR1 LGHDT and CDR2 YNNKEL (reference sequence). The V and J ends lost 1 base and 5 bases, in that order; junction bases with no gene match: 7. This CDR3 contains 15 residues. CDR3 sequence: CASSQVSGGWTEAFF. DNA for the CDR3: TGTGCCAGCAGCCAAGTATCAGGGGGTTGGACTGAAGCTTTCTTT.

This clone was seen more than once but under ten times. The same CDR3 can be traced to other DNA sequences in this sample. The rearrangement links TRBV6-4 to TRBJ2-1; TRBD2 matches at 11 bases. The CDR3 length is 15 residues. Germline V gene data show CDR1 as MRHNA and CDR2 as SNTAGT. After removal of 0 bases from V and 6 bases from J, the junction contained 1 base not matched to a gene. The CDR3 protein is CASSDSSGGANEQFF. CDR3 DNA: TGTGCCAGCAGTGACTCTAGCGGGGGGGCCAATGAGCAGTTCTTC.

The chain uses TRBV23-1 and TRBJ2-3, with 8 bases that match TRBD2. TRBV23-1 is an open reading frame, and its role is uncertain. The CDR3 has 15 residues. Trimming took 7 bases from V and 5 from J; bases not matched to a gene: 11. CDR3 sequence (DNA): TGCGCCAGCACGACCGGGACTAGTCAAAAAGATACGCAGTATTTT. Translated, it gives CASTTGTSQKDTQYF.

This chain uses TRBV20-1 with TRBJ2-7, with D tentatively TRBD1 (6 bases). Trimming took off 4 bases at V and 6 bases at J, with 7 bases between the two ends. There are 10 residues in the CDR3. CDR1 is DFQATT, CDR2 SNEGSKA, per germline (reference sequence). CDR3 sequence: CSANRAEQYF. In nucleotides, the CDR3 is TGCAGTGCTAACAGGGCCGAGCAGTACTTC.

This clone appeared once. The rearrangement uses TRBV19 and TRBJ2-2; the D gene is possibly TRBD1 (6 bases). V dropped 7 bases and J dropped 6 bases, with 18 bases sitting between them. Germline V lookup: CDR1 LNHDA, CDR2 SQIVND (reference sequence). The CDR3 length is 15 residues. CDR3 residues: CASTRPTGIPGELFF. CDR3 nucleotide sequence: TGTGCCAGTACCCGGCCCACAGGGATTCCCGGGGAGCTGTTTTTT.

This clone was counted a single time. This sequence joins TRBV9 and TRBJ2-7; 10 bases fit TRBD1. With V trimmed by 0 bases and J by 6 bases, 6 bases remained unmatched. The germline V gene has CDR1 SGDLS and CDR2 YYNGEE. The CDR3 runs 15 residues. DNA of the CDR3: TGTGCCAGCAGCGTAGGGACAGGGGGGGTCGGCGAGCAGTACTTC. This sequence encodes CASSVGTGGVGEQYF. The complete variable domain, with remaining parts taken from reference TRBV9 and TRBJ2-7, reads DSGVTQTPKHLITATGQRVTLRCSPRSGDLSVYWYQQSLDQGLQFLIQYYNGEERAKGNILERFSAQQFPDLHSELNLSSLELGDSALYFCASSVGTGGVGEQYFGPGTRLTVT.